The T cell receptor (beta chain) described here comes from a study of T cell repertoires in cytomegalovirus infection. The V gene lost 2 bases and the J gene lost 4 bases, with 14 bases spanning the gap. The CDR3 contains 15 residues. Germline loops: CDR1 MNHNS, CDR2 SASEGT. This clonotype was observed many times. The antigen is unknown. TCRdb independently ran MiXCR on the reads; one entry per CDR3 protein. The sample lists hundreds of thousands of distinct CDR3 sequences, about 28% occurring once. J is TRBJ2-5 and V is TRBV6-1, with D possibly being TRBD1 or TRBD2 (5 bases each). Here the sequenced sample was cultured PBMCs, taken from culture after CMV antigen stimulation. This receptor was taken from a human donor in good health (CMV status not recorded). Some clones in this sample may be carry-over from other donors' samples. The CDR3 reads CASSEKGRWAETQYF. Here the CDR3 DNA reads TGTGCCAGCAGTGAAAAGGGACGATGGGCAGAGACCCAGTACTTC.